This paragraph covers one T cell receptor (beta chain) sequence. The repertoire was sequenced with immunoSEQ multiplex PCR; TCRdb's copy has only in-frame clones and lacks some. The data show approximately 93,000 clones, 89% seen once. This entry is derived from a study of T cell responses to AZD1222 COVID-19 vaccine. V was cut by 4 bases and J by 8 bases, with 18 bases left in between. CDR3 length equals 16 residues. Germline V gene data show CDR1 as MNHEY and CDR2 as SVGAGI. The TCR was taken from an adult who received the AZD1222 COVID-19 vaccine. Source: peripheral blood, taken 28 days after the second AZD1222 dose. V is TRBV6-5 and J is TRBJ2-6, with D unresolved. This CDR3 is CASSFQPQLAPNVLTF. DNA for the CDR3: TGTGCCAGCAGTTTCCAGCCCCAACTCGCGCCCAACGTCCTGACTTTC.